This TCR beta chain was obtained from a study of cytomegalovirus exposure and HLA in healthy donors. This clone was detected only once. Both 60 Vbeta primers and 13 Jbeta primers went into the PCR. Assay used: immunoSEQ multiplex PCR; TCRdb lists only in-frame clones, some missing. The repertoire holds around 200,000 clones, with roughly 75% as singletons. The sequence was obtained from a man in his thirties or forties in good health and CMV-seropositive. Specimen: PBMCs.

The CDR3 region has the DNA TGTGCCAGCAGTGGGTACGGGGTCGGAAACACCATATATTTT. This sequence encodes CASSGYGVGNTIYF. The rearrangement joins TRBV6-1 to TRBJ1-3; D remains ambiguous. Germline lookup yields CDR1 MNHNS and CDR2 SASEGT. The V gene lost 4 bases and the J gene lost 4 bases, with 11 bases spanning the gap. The CDR3 contains 14 residues.